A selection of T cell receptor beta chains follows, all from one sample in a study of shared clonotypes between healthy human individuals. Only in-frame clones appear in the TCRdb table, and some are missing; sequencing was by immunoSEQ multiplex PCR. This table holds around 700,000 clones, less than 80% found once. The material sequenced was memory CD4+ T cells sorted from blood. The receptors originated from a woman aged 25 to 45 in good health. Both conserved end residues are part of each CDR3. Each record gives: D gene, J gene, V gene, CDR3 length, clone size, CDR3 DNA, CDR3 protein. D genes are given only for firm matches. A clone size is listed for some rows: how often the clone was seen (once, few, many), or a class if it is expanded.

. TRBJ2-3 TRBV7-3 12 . TGTGCCAGCAGCCCCCATGGAGATACGCAGTATTTT CASSPHGDTQYF
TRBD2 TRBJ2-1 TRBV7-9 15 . TGTGCCAGCAGCCCTCCTAGCGGGAGAGGGAATGAGCAGTTCTTC CASSPPSGRGNEQFF
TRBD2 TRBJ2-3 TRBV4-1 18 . TGCGCCAGCAGCCAAGCCTCGAGCGGGAGAGGGGGCACAGATACGCAGTATTTT CASSQASSGRGGTDTQYF
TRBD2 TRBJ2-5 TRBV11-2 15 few TGTGCCAGCAGCGCATTAGCGGGAGGGCAAGAGACCCAGTACTTC CASSALAGGQETQYF
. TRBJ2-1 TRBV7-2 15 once TGTGCCAGCAGCTTAGTAACCCTCCTCGGCAATGAGCAGTTCTTC CASSLVTLLGNEQFF
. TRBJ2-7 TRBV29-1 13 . TGCAGCGTTGTAGCGGATGCTACCTACGAGCAGTACTTC CSVVADATYEQYF
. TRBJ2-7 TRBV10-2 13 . TGCGCCAGCAGTGTTTTGGGAGGCATCGAGCAGTACTTC CASSVLGGIEQYF
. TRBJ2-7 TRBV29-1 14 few TGCAGCGTTAAAAGGGACGAGGGGGGCTACGAGCAGTACTTC CSVKRDEGGYEQYF
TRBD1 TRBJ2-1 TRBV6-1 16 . TGTGCCAGCAGTGAAGGGACAGGGGGCAGGAACAATGAGCAGTTCTTC CASSEGTGGRNNEQFF
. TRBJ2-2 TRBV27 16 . TGTGCCAGCAGTTCGTACTCACCCGTCGGGGGCGGGGAGCTGTTTTTT CASSSYSPVGGGELFF
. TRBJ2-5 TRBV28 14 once TGTGCCAGCAGTCCTGGCGGTAGCCAAGAGACCCAGTACTTC CASSPGGSQETQYF
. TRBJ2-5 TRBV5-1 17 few TGCGCCAGCAGCTTCGTCTCCGGCGGACTCTACCAAGAGACCCAGTACTTC CASSFVSGGLYQETQYF
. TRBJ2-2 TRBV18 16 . TGTGCCAGCTCACTCCCGGCTGGAAGGAACACCGGGGAGCTGTTTTTT CASSLPAGRNTGELFF
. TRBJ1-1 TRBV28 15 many TGTGCCAGCAGTCCCGTGCCAGGGGTGCAGACTGAAGCTTTCTTT CASSPVPGVQTEAFF
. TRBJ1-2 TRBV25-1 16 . TGTGCCAGCAGCGCAAATAAGGCCTGGCCTTTGGAGGGCTACACCTTC CASSANKAWPLEGYTF
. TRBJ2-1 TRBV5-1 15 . TGCGCCAGCAGCTTGGACCGGCCAGCCTACAATGAGCAGTTCTTC CASSLDRPAYNEQFF